This T cell receptor (beta chain) appears in the sequencing data of a study of blood T cell repertoires in COVID-19. Study background: Acute and convalescent COVID-19 specimens originated in the United States, Italy and Spain. Sources were T cells, B-cell-depleted T cells, or PBMCs; the material itself was cDNA or gDNA.

In the source study's methods: Reference gene primer amplification gave nucleated cell count estimates. Using immunoSEQ multiplex PCR, the repertoire was profiled, and TCRdb retains in-frame clones only, with some absent. For V, J and clone size, that table is used; D and trimming come from the DNA. This table has approximately 60,000 clones, about 94% appearing once. The receptor was derived from a man between 65 and 85 years old with active COVID-19. The sample taken for sequencing was peripheral blood.

This chain's CDR3 is CASSYGTGVAFF. CDR3 nucleotide sequence: TGTGCCAGCAGTTACGGGACAGGGGTAGCTTTCTTT. The chain recombines TRBV6-2 or TRBV6-3 with TRBJ1-1; TRBD1 matches at 10 bases. J was trimmed by 10 bases and V by 2 bases; bases with no gene match: 1. Germline V CDR1 and CDR2: MNHEY, SVGEGT. The CDR3 runs 12 residues.